Listed here are 27 T cell receptor beta chains from one sample, sequenced in a study of monozygotic twins with inflammatory bowel disease. TCRdb re-called the 5' RACE reads and shows each CDR3 protein once, DNA omitted. The sample includes approximately 400,000 distinct CDR3 sequences. The sample comprised blood. The receptors originated from a human donor with ulcerative colitis or Crohn's disease, or a healthy co-twin of an affected twin (not recorded which).

The rearrangement links TRBV5-5 to TRBJ2-4; TCRdb returns TRBD1, unconfirmable since there is no DNA. Germline lookup yields CDR1 SGHKS and CDR2 YYEKEE (reference sequence). The CDR3 extends over 14 amino acids. CDR3 sequence reads: CASSLGQVQNIQYF.

The V gene is TRBV11-2, the J gene TRBJ2-1. The CDR3 runs to 12 residues. Germline V CDR1 and CDR2: SGHAT, FQNNGV. The CDR3 loop is CASSLDRFEQFF.

The CDR3 region is CASSNGLAQRQYF. This chain connects TRBV11-2 to TRBJ2-3. The CDR3 consists of 13 residues. Germline V CDR1 and CDR2: SGHAT, FQNNGV.

The V gene is TRBV11-2, the J gene TRBJ2-1; TCRdb gives TRBD2 as the D gene, but with no DNA this cannot be confirmed. This CDR3 has 17 amino acids. CDR1 is SGHAT, CDR2 FQNNGV, per germline. The chain's CDR3 is CASSPPRWLLRDNEQFF.

The chain employs TRBV6-6 and TRBJ1-6. The germline V gene encodes CDR1 MNHNY and CDR2 SVGAGI (reference sequence). This CDR3 contains 13 residues. CDR3 amino acids: CASSSVDNSPLHF.

J is TRBJ2-7 and V is TRBV7-2; the TCRdb D gene call, TRBD2, has no DNA to confirm it. Germline lookup yields CDR1 SGHTA and CDR2 FQGNSA. The CDR3 covers 15 residues. CDR3 region: CASSFQAEISYEQYF. Drawing the rest from reference TRBV7-2 and TRBJ2-7, the complete variable domain is GAGVSQSPSNKVTEKGKDVELRCDPISGHTALYWYRQSLGQGLEFLIYFQGNSAPDKSGLPSDRFSAERTGGSVSTLTIQRTQQEDSAVYLCASSFQAEISYEQYFGPGTRLTVT.

The chain recombines TRBV20-1 with TRBJ2-2; TCRdb designates TRBD1, a call that cannot be tested without DNA. Germline lookup yields CDR1 DFQATT and CDR2 SNEGSKA (reference sequence). The CDR3 is 15 amino acids. The CDR3 loop is CSASPLAPNTGELFF.

V and J are TRBV7-9 and TRBJ1-5. Looked up from germline, CDR1 is SEHNR and CDR2 is FQNEAQ (reference sequence). The CDR3 covers 12 residues. The CDR3 here is CASSPLNQPQHF.

This chain uses TRBV7-9 with TRBJ1-1; TCRdb selects TRBD1, and the lack of DNA leaves this call unchecked. Germline loops: CDR1 SEHNR, CDR2 FQNEAQ (reference sequence). The CDR3 runs 16 residues. The CDR3 reads CASSLGDRGRGTEAFF.

The rearrangement joins TRBV28 to TRBJ2-3; TCRdb designates TRBD2, a call that cannot be tested without DNA. The germline V gene has CDR1 MDHEN and CDR2 SYDVKM. CDR3 length: 13 residues. Here the CDR3 reads CASSGRASDTQYF.

The chain joins TRBV5-1 to TRBJ2-5; TCRdb returns TRBD1, unconfirmable since there is no DNA. The length of the CDR3 is 15 residues. Germline CDR1 and CDR2: SGHRS and YFSETQ. CDR3 loop: CASSSDRRNQETQYF. Drawing the rest from reference TRBV5-1 and TRBJ2-5, the complete variable domain is KAGVTQTPRYLIKTRGQQVTLSCSPISGHRSVSWYQQTPGQGLQFLFEYFSETQRNKGNFPGRFSGRQFSNSRSEMNVSTLELGDSALYLCASSSDRRNQETQYFGPGTRLLVL.

The gene calls are TRBV11-2 and TRBJ1-6; the D call from TCRdb, TRBD1, cannot be confirmed without DNA. Germline V lookup: CDR1 SGHAT, CDR2 FQNNGV. This CDR3 has 15 amino acids. The CDR3 region is CASSLWDVGNSPLHF. The entire variable domain, with the rest obtained from reference TRBV11-2 and TRBJ1-6, is as follows: EAGVAQSPRYKIIEKRQSVAFWCNPISGHATLYWYQQILGQGPKLLIQFQNNGVVDDSQLPKDRFSAERLKGVDSTLKIQPAKLEDSAVYLCASSLWDVGNSPLHFGNGTRLTVT.

The genes are TRBV29-1 and TRBJ2-4. Germline CDR1 SQVTM, CDR2 ANQGSEA. This CDR3 has 12 residues. The CDR3 region is CSAKERINIQYF.

V gene TRBV14 combines with J gene TRBJ1-2. The CDR3 consists of 11 residues. The germline V gene encodes CDR1 SGHDN and CDR2 FVKESK. This CDR3 is CASSRGRGYTF.

V is TRBV7-2 and J is TRBJ2-5; TCRdb gives TRBD1 as the D gene, but with no DNA this cannot be confirmed. CDR3 length: 13 residues. Germline V CDR1 and CDR2: SGHTA, FQGNSA. The CDR3 sequence is CASSFEGVQTQYF.

The chain joins TRBV30 to TRBJ2-1. Germline CDR1 reads GTSNPN; CDR2 reads SVGIG (reference sequence). The CDR3 extends over 14 amino acids. The CDR3 here is CAWSTRGLYNEQFF. Full variable domain (outside the CDR3, taken from reference TRBV30 and TRBJ2-1): SQTIHQWPATLVQPVGSPLSLECTVEGTSNPNLYWYRQAAGRGLQLLFYSVGIGQISSEVPQNLSASRPQDRQFILSSKKLLLSDSGFYLCAWSTRGLYNEQFFGPGTRLTVL.

The chain joins TRBV7-2 to TRBJ1-2; TCRdb designates TRBD1, a call that cannot be tested without DNA. The CDR3 length is 15 residues. Germline CDR1 SGHTA, CDR2 FQGNSA. The CDR3 protein is CASSLGVQGNYGYTF. Supplemented by reference TRBV7-2 and TRBJ1-2, the full variable domain reads GAGVSQSPSNKVTEKGKDVELRCDPISGHTALYWYRQSLGQGLEFLIYFQGNSAPDKSGLPSDRFSAERTGGSVSTLTIQRTQQEDSAVYLCASSLGVQGNYGYTFGSGTRLTVV.

The chain recombines TRBV29-1 with TRBJ1-1. The CDR3 extends over 13 amino acids. The germline V gene encodes CDR1 SQVTM and CDR2 ANQGSEA. CDR3 protein: CSVMHDPNTEAFF.

The genes are TRBV9 and TRBJ1-1; no DNA is available, so the TRBD1 call from TCRdb remains unchecked. The CDR3 is made up of 15 amino acids. Germline assignment: CDR1 SGDLS and CDR2 YYNGEE. CDR3: CASSAQQGADTEAFF.

The chain carries TRBV6-1 and TRBJ2-7; TCRdb's D call of TRBD1 is untestable without DNA. The CDR3 totals 19 residues. Germline V gene data show CDR1 as MNHNS and CDR2 as SASEGT. The CDR3 is CASSEAGPGTGDLAYEQYF.

This chain connects TRBV13 to TRBJ2-1. The germline CDR1 and CDR2 sequences are PRHDT and FYEKMQ (reference sequence). The CDR3 is 13 amino acids. CDR3 in amino acids: CASSLFSSNEQFF.

This sequence joins TRBV6-1 and TRBJ2-3; lacking DNA, the TRBD1 call made by TCRdb goes unchecked. The CDR3 has 17 amino acids. Germline CDR1 reads MNHNS; CDR2 reads SASEGT. The CDR3 protein is CASSRIGQSPSTDTQYF.

The chain carries TRBV9 and TRBJ2-5; TCRdb indicates TRBD1, and absent DNA this call remains unverified. Germline assignment: CDR1 SGDLS and CDR2 YYNGEE. This CDR3 has 16 amino acids. The CDR3 is CASSVAGRGAQETQYF.

This chain connects TRBV6-2 or TRBV6-3 to TRBJ1-1. The germline V gene has CDR1 MNHEY and CDR2 SVGEGT. The CDR3 is 15 residues long. The CDR3 region is CASSYSGPGLNEAFF.

The chain combines TRBV6-4 with TRBJ2-6; there is no DNA to check the TCRdb D call of TRBD1. The germline V gene encodes CDR1 MRHNA and CDR2 SNTAGT. The CDR3 runs to 19 residues. The CDR3 loop is CASSALSGTGASGANVLTF.

The rearrangement joins TRBV5-3 to TRBJ2-7. TRBV5-3 counts as an open reading frame of uncertain function. The CDR3 consists of 15 residues. CDR3 loop: CARSFQRHRDYEQYF.

V and J are TRBV7-2 and TRBJ2-7; TCRdb's assignment of TRBD1 cannot be checked, as there is no DNA. CDR1 and CDR2 (germline): SGHTA, FQGNSA. The CDR3 spans 15 residues. The CDR3 reads CASSLTPGQVYEQYF.